This T cell receptor (beta chain) was recovered during a study of T cells in Graves' hyperthyroidism and ophthalmopathy. Study conclusions and caveats: Ophthalmopathy and stable hyperthyroidism were separated by a 13 V-J model. Appearing also in blood were most of the thyroid clonotypes expanded above 0.001.

Notes on this clonotype: Its antigen is still unknown.

The V segment lost 3 bases and the J segment 8 bases; nucleotides outside the gene matches: 3. The CDR3 covers 13 residues. Germline CDR1 and CDR2: MDHEN and SYDVKM. Patients showing uncontrolled infection, other autoimmune disease, pregnancy or lactation were ineligible. Using RNA transcripts as the source, TCR beta CDR3 regions were amplified. Initially, a first-round RT-PCR of the TCR CDR3 employed the HTBI primer set. TCRdb redid the calling of the multiplex PCR reads with MiXCR, one entry per CDR3 protein. This table has 300,000 to 450,000 distinct CDR3 sequences, 15% to 20% appearing once. The origin of this receptor is a man in his late teens or twenties with Graves' ophthalmopathy. The chain carries TRBV28 and TRBJ1-2; 10 bases are shared with TRBD1. Sequencing was carried out using blood. CDR3 nucleotides: TGTGCCAGCAGTTTCGGGGACAGGGGAGGCTACACCTTC. This translates into CASSFGDRGGYTF.